The clone carrying this T cell receptor beta chain has a count of ten or more. Its target is not known. The data were taken from a study of regulatory T cells in long-lasting Graves disease. The time point here: newly diagnosed GD, antithyroid drugs for less than 3 months. Extracted RNA from PBMCs served as the source of the TCR library. For TCR beta, libraries came from iRepertoire HTBI primers and Arm-PCR of CDR3 regions. TCRdb ran MiXCR on the multiplex PCR reads and lists one entry per CDR3 protein. The sample includes roughly 500,000 distinct CDR3 sequences, approximately 13% seen only once; the top ten take approximately 9.3%. The CDR3 contains 13 residues. Germline CDR1 is LNHDA and CDR2 is SQIVND (reference sequence). V lost 9 bases, J lost 6 bases, and 9 bases stayed unmatched. Study-level results: Persistent Graves' disease cases displayed lower TCR diversity than newly diagnosed ones.

The same sample was also studied in work on T cells in Graves' hyperthyroidism and ophthalmopathy. As reported in that work: Graves' hyperthyroidism qualified as stable when ophthalmopathy did not progress within 18 months.

The specimen was peripheral blood mononuclear cells (PBMCs), collected at new diagnosis, from a patient treated with antithyroid drugs. The gene calls are TRBV19 and TRBJ2-7; 9 bases fit TRBD2. The sequence derives from a man between 25 and 39 years old with Graves disease. The CDR3 is CASSPGGGGEQYF. CDR3 in DNA: TGTGCCAGCAGTCCAGGCGGGGGGGGCGAGCAGTACTTC.